A single sample is the source of the 10 T cell receptor beta chains below, sequenced in a study of vaccination effects on CD4 cells after COVID-19. Antigen-specific CD4+ T cells expanded by the ViraFEST assay with viral peptide pools were then sequenced. Subsequent to 10 days of culture, CD4+ T cells were isolated. Vaccine recipients lacked prior SARS-CoV-2 infection and had negative nucleocapsid antibodies. This table comes from immunoSEQ multiplex PCR, and its TCRdb copy is limited to in-frame clones, with some not included. The data contain tens of thousands of clones, under 75% of them singletons. What these receptors recognize is not known. The material sequenced was CD4+ T cells from PBMCs cultured with SARS-CoV-2 spike peptides, taken before COVID-19 vaccination. The source of these receptors is a human donor who received a COVID-19 vaccine.

As concerns this clone: Here the CDR3 omits its conserved ending phenylalanine or tryptophan, so a read error is the likely source. It is unclear where the CDR3 begins or ends on the DNA, so no DNA is shown, and the CDR3 is as TCRdb lists it. The chain joins TRBV6-6 to TRBJ2-7; no DNA check was done on the table's D call, TRBD2. Germline V gene sequence: CDR1 MNHNY, CDR2 SVGAGI (reference sequence). The CDR3 has 15 residues if both end residues are counted. CDR3 in amino acids: CASSYTGVGDLREVL.

The rearrangement joins TRBV28 to TRBJ1-1; D unresolved. With 7 bases removed from V and 1 base from J, the gap between germline ends came to 7 bases. This CDR3 region has 12 residues. The germline V gene has CDR1 MDHEN and CDR2 SYDVKM. The chain's CDR3 is CASTIWNTEAFF. The CDR3 DNA reads TGTGCCAGCACCATATGGAACACTGAAGCTTTCTTT.

This chain connects TRBV3-1 (or the pseudogene TRBV3-2) to TRBJ1-5, with D tentatively TRBD1 (6 bases). Per the germline V gene, CDR1 is LGHDT and CDR2 is YNNKEL (reference sequence). This CDR3 spans 17 amino acids. The V and J ends lost 1 base and 1 base respectively, with 14 bases between them. Here the CDR3 DNA reads TGTGCCAGCAGCCAAGGGACAGTAGTGGGGAGCAATCAGCCCCAGCATTTT. This codes for CASSQGTVVGSNQPQHF.

The rearrangement links TRBV27 to TRBJ1-2; perhaps TRBD1 as D (6 bases). Trimming stripped 7 bases from V and 5 bases from J, with 17 bases between. The germline V gene encodes CDR1 MNHEY and CDR2 SMNVEV (reference sequence). This CDR3 comprises 14 residues. The chain's CDR3 is CASTSRGLGYGYTF. The CDR3 nucleotides are TGTGCCAGCACCTCGCGGGGGCTAGGGTATGGCTACACCTTC.

This chain joins TRBV6-1 and TRBJ2-1; D ambiguous. The ends were cut back, 3 bases at V and 4 bases at J, with 4 bases in the middle. Germline V gene data show CDR1 as MNHNS and CDR2 as SASEGT. The CDR3 runs to 12 residues. The DNA for the CDR3 is TGTGCCAGCAGTGAGTATTACAATGAGCAGTTCTTC. Protein: CASSEYYNEQFF.

Regarding this clone: Other DNA variants within this sample encode the same CDR3. The V call is TRBV7-2, the J call TRBJ2-3; 12 bases fit TRBD2. Germline V CDR1 and CDR2: SGHTA, FQGNSA. This CDR3 has 17 amino acids. J was trimmed by 4 bases and V by 1 base; bases with no gene match: 6. The CDR3 DNA reads as TGTGCCAGCAGCTTAGTATCGACTAGCGGGGGTCCAGATACGCAGTATTTT. This sequence encodes CASSLVSTSGGPDTQYF.

This clone was picked up one time. This chain joins TRBV5-5 and TRBJ2-5; D not resolved. V was shortened by 1 base and J by 4 bases, with 11 bases between the two germline ends. The CDR3 runs 14 residues. The germline gives CDR1 SGHKS, CDR2 YYEKEE (reference sequence). CDR3 DNA: TGTGCCAGCAGCTTGCCAGACGCTGGAGAGACCCAGTACTTC. Translating it yields CASSLPDAGETQYF.

The genes are TRBV5-1 and TRBJ1-5; D uncertain. From germline, CDR1 is SGHRS and CDR2 YFSETQ. The V gene lost 1 base and the J gene lost 5 bases, with 7 bases spanning the gap. This CDR3 contains 13 residues. The CDR3 protein is CASSLTGHQPQHF. DNA of the CDR3: TGCGCCAGCAGCTTGACGGGCCATCAGCCCCAGCATTTT.

Only a few counts were recorded for this clone. The V and J genes are TRBV7-6 and TRBJ2-2; D is perhaps TRBD2 (7 bases). The CDR3 has 17 residues. The V end lost 1 base, the J end lost 4 bases, and 16 bases lay between the germline ends. The germline gives CDR1 SGHVS, CDR2 FNYEAQ. The CDR3 region is CASSLGGGAASTGELFF. CDR3 DNA: TGTGCCAGCAGCTTAGGAGGGGGGGCAGCCAGCACCGGGGAGCTGTTTTTT.

The V and J genes are TRBV27 and TRBJ1-6, with no clear D. CDR1 is MNHEY, CDR2 SMNVEV, per germline (reference sequence). There are 15 residues in the CDR3. The V end lost 3 bases, the J end lost 6 bases, and 12 bases lay between the germline ends. CDR3 coding DNA: TGTGCCAGCAGTTTCTCCGGGAACGCTAATTCACCCCTCCACTTT. It specifies CASSFSGNANSPLHF.